Shown below are 5 T cell receptor beta chains from a single sample sequenced in a study of blood T cell repertoires in COVID-19. Data came from immunoSEQ multiplex PCR; TCRdb stores just in-frame clones and leaves some out. The profile shows 250,000 to 350,000 clones, roughly four fifths of them singletons. The source material was peripheral blood. Receptors originate from a person aged 65 to 85 with COVID-19, enrolled during active disease.

The J gene is TRBJ2-7, the V gene TRBV29-1, with TRBD1 identical over 10 bases. The CDR3 is made up of 13 amino acids. V shed 7 bases, J shed 1 base, and the junction held 4 bases outside the gene matches. Germline CDR1 is SQVTM and CDR2 is ANQGSEA. This chain's CDR3 is CSARTGGSYEQYF. The DNA for the CDR3 is TGCAGCGCCAGGACAGGGGGGTCCTACGAGCAGTACTTC.

This clone has only one observation. V gene TRBV21-1 combines with J gene TRBJ2-3; the D segment call TRBD2 is taken from the table without a DNA check. TRBV21-1 is listed as a pseudogene. This CDR3 has 16 amino acids. The CDR3 nucleotides are TGTGCCAGCAGCACTGGACCTGGAGGGTGGGCAGATACGCAGTATTTT. It is translated as CASSTGPGGWADTQYF.

This clone was recorded only once. The chain links TRBV4-3 to TRBJ2-7, with D possibly TRBD1 on 6 matching bases. With 2 bases removed from V and 3 bases from J, the gap between germline ends came to 14 bases. Germline assignment: CDR1 LGHNA and CDR2 YSLEER. CDR3 length: 15 amino acids. The CDR3 DNA is TGCGCCAGCAGCCAAAAAATCCAGGGGAACTACGAGCAGTACTTC. Residues: CASSQKIQGNYEQYF.

The chain employs TRBV29-1 and TRBJ2-3, with TRBD2 matching 12 bases. CDR1 and CDR2 (germline): SQVTM, ANQGSEA. J gave up 3 bases and V 8 bases, and 6 bases lay outside the gene matches. The CDR3 covers 14 residues. The CDR3 protein is CSHSLAGGTDTQYF. The CDR3 nucleotides are TGCAGCCATTCCCTAGCGGGGGGGACAGATACGCAGTATTTT.

This sequence joins TRBV9 and TRBJ2-1; TRBD1 aligns across 7 bases. Germline-derived CDR1 and CDR2 are SGDLS and YYNGEE. This CDR3 is 17 amino acids long. With V trimmed by 0 bases and J by 7 bases, 13 bases remained unmatched. CDR3 in amino acids: CASSVELVGDRGNEQFF. CDR3 sequence (DNA): TGTGCCAGCAGCGTAGAATTAGTTGGGGACAGAGGTAATGAGCAGTTCTTC.